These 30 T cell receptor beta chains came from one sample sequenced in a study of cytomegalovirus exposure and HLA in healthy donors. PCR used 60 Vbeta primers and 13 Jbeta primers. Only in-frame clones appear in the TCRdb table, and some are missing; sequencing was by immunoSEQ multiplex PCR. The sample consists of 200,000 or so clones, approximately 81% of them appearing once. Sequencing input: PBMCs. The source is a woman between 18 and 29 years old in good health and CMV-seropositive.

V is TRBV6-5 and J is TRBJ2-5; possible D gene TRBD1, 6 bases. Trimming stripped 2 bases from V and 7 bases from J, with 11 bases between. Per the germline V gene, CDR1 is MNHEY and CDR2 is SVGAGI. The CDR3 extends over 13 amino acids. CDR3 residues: CASSYDRLGTQYF. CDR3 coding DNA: TGTGCCAGCAGTTACGACAGGCTGGGGACCCAGTACTTC.

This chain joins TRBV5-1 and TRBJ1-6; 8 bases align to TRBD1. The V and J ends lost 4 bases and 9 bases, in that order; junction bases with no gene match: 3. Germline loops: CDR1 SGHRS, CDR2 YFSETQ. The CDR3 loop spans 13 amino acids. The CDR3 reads CASSVDRVSPLHF. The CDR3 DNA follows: TGCGCCAGCAGCGTGGACAGGGTTTCACCCCTCCACTTT.

The CDR3 DNA reads as TGTGCCAGCGGAATCAGGGCCTACGAGCAGTACTTC. It translates to CASGIRAYEQYF. The rearrangement links TRBV6-1 to TRBJ2-7, with D possibly TRBD1 on 5 matching bases. The germline V gene encodes CDR1 MNHNS and CDR2 SASEGT. The V end was cut by 8 bases, the J end by 2 bases, with 10 bases between. CDR3 length: 12 amino acids.

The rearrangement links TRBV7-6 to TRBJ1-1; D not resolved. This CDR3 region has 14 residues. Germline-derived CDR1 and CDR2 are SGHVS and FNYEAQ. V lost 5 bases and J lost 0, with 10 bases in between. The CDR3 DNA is TGTGCCAGCAGCGTGATGGGAGTGAACACTGAAGCTTTCTTT. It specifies CASSVMGVNTEAFF.

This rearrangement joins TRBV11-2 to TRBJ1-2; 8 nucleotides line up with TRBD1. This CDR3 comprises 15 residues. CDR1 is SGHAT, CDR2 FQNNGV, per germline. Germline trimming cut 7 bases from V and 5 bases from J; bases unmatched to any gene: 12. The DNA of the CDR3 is TGTGCCAGCACGCAAACCGGACAGGGATCTTATGGCTACACCTTC. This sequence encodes CASTQTGQGSYGYTF.

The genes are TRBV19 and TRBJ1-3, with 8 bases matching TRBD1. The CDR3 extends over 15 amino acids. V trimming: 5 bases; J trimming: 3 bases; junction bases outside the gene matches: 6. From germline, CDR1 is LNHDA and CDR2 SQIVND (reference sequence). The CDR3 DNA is TGTGCCAGTAGTCTGCAGGGGGCGGTTGGAAACACCATATATTTT. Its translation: CASSLQGAVGNTIYF.

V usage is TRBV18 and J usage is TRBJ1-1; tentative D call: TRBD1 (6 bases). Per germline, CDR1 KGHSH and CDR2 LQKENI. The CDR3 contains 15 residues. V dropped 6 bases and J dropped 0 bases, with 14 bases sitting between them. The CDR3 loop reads CASSSLDSLNTEAFF. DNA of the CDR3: TGTGCCAGCTCCTCGTTGGACAGTCTGAACACTGAAGCTTTCTTT.

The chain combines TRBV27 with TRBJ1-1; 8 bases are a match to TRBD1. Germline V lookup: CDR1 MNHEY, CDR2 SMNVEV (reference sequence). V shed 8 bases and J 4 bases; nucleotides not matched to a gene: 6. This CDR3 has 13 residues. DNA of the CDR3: TGTGCCAGCTCCTTTACAGGGGGCACTGAAGCTTTCTTT. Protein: CASSFTGGTEAFF.

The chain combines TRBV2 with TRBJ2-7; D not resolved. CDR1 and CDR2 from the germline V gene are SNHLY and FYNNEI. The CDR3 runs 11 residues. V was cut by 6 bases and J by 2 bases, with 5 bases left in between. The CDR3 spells CASSSPYEQYF. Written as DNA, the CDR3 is TGTGCCAGCAGCTCTCCCTACGAGCAGTACTTC. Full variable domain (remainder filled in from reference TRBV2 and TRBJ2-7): EPEVTQTPSHQVTQMGQEVILRCVPISNHLYFYWYRQILGQKVEFLVSFYNNEISEKSEIFDDQFSVERPDGSNFTLKIRSTKLEDSAMYFCASSSPYEQYFGPGTRLTVT.

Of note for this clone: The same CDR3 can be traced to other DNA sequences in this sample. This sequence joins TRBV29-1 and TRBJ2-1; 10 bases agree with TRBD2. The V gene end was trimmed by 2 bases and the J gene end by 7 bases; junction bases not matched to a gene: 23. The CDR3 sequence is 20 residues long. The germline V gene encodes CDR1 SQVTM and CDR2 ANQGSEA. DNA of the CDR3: TGCAGCGTTGAACACGCAGGGGGAAGCGGGGGGGCCCGGGAGGTTAATGAGCAGTTCTTC. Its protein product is CSVEHAGGSGGAREVNEQFF.

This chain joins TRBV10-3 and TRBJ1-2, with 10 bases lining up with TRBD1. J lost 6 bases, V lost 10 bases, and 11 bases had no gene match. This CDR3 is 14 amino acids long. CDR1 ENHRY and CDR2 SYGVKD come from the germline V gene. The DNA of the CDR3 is TGTGCCACCCTGGGACAGGGGAATGGTAATGGCTACACCTTC. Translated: CATLGQGNGNGYTF.

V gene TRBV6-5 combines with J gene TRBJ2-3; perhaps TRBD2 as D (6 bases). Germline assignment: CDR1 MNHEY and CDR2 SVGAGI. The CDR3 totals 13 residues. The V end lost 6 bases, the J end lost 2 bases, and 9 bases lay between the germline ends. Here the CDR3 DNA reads TGTGCCAGCAGGAGGGACTTCACAGATACGCAGTATTTT. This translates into CASRRDFTDTQYF.

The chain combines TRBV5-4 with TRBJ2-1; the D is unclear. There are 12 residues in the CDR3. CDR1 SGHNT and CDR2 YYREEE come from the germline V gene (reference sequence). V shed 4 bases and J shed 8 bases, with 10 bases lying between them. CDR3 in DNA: TGTGCCAGCAGCCGCTTCGAGTATGAGCAGTTCTTC. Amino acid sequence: CASSRFEYEQFF.

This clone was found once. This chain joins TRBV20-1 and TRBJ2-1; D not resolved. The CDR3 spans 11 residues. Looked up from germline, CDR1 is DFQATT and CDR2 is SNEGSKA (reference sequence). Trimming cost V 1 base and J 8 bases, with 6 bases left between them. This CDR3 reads CSARGLDEQFF. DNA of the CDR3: TGCAGTGCTAGAGGTCTCGATGAGCAGTTCTTC.

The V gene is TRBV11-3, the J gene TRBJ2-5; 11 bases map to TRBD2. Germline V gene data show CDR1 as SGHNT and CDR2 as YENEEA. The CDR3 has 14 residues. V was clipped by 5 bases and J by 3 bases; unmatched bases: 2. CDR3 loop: CASSPLAGEETQYF. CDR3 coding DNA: TGTGCCAGCAGCCCACTAGCGGGAGAAGAGACCCAGTACTTC.

This chain's CDR3 is CASSQVRGGNGYTF. CDR3 bases: TGCGCCAGCAGCCAAGTGAGGGGGGGGAATGGCTACACCTTC. The chain uses TRBV4-3 and TRBJ1-2; TRBD1 is a possible D gene (6 bases). The CDR3 extends over 14 amino acids. Per the germline V gene, CDR1 is LGHNA and CDR2 is YSLEER. V lost 1 base to trimming and J lost 6 bases, with 12 bases between them.

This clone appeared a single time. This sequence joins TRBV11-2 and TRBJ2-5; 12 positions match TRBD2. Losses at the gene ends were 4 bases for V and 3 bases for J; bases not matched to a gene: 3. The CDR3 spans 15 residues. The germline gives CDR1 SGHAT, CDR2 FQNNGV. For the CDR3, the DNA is TGTGCCAGCAGCTATACTAGCGGGGGGAAAGAGACCCAGTACTTC. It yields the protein CASSYTSGGKETQYF.

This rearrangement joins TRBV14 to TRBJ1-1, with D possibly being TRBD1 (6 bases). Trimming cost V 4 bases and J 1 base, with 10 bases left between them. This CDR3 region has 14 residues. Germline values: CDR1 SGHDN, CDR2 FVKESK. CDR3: CASSLGGQNTEAFF. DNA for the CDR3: TGTGCCAGCAGCCTCGGGGGGCAGAACACTGAAGCTTTCTTT.

The CDR3 DNA is TGTGCCAGCAGCCCCGGGACAGGAAGCTCTGGAAACACCATATATTTT. Translating it yields CASSPGTGSSGNTIYF. The chain combines TRBV5-4 with TRBJ1-3, with TRBD1 identical over 8 bases. With V trimmed by 4 bases and J by 0 bases, 6 bases remained unmatched. The CDR3 is 16 amino acids. Per germline, CDR1 SGHNT and CDR2 YYREEE (reference sequence). Filled out from reference TRBV5-4 and TRBJ1-3, the complete variable domain reads ETGVTQSPTHLIKTRGQQVTLRCSSQSGHNTVSWYQQALGQGPQFIFQYYREEENGRGNFPPRFSGLQFPNYSSELNVNALELDDSALYLCASSPGTGSSGNTIYFGEGSWLTVV.

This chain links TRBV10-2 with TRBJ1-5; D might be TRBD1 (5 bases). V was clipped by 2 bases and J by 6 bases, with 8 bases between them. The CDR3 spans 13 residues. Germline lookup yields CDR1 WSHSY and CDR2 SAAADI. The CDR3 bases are TGCGCCAGCAGTGAGGGGGCGTCTCAGCCCCAGCATTTT. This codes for CASSEGASQPQHF.

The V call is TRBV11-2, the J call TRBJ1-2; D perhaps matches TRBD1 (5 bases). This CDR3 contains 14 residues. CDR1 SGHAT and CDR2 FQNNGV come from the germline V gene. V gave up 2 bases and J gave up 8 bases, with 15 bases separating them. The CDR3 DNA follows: TGTGCCAGCAGCTTAATTAGCAGGGATTACGGCTACACCTTC. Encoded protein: CASSLISRDYGYTF.

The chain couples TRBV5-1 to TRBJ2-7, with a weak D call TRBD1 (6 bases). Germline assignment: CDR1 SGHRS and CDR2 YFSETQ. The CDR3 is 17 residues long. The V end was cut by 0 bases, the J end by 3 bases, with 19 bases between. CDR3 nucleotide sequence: TGCGCCAGCAGCTTGGGCCCCAGGGGAACATTTGTCTACGAGCAGTACGTC. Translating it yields CASSLGPRGTFVYEQYV.

The CDR3 reads CASSQTRDYTEAFF. The CDR3 DNA is TGTGCCAGCAGCCAAACGCGGGATTACACTGAAGCTTTCTTT. The V gene is TRBV4-2, the J gene TRBJ1-1; D remains ambiguous. The CDR3 contains 14 residues. The germline V gene has CDR1 LGHNA and CDR2 YNFKEQ. The V end was cut by 2 bases, the J end by 3 bases, with 10 bases between.

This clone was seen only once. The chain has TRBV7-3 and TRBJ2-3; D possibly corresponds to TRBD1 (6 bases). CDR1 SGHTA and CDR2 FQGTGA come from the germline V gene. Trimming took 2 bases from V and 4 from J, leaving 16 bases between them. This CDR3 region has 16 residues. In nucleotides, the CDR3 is TGTGCCAGCAGCTTAGGTCTGGGGGCCTTGGCAGATACGCAGTATTTT. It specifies CASSLGLGALADTQYF.

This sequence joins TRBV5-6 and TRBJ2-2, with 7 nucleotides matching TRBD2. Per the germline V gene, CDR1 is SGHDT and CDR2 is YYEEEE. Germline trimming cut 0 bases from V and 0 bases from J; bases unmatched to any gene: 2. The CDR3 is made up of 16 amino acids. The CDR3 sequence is CASSLAGGANTGELFF. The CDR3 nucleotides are TGTGCCAGCAGCTTGGCGGGGGGAGCGAACACCGGGGAGCTGTTTTTT.

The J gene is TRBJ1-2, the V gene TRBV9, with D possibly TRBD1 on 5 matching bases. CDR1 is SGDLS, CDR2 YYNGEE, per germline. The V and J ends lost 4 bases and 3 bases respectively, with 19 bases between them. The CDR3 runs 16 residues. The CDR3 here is CASSPTAQVADYGYTF. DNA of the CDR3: TGTGCCAGCAGCCCCACAGCACAGGTTGCGGACTATGGCTACACCTTC. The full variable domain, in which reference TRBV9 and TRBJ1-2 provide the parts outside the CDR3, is DSGVTQTPKHLITATGQRVTLRCSPRSGDLSVYWYQQSLDQGLQFLIQYYNGEERAKGNILERFSAQQFPDLHSELNLSSLELGDSALYFCASSPTAQVADYGYTFGSGTRLTVV.

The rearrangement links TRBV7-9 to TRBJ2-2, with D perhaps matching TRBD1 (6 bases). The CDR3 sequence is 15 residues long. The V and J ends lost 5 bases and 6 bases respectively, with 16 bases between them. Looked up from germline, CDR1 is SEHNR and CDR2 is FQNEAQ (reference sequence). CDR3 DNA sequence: TGTGCCAGCAGCACAGTCACAGGGTTACCCGGGGAGCTGTTTTTT. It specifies CASSTVTGLPGELFF.

Here the CDR3 DNA reads TGCGCCAGCAGTCAATCGAACGAGGAGGGACAGAGCTCTGGAAACACCATATATTTT. As protein: CASSQSNEEGQSSGNTIYF. This chain uses TRBV23-1 with TRBJ1-3, with TRBD1 matching 7 bases. TRBV23-1 belongs to the ORF category, with a function that is uncertain. The CDR3 runs 19 residues. With 0 bases clipped from V and 0 bases from J, the junction kept 11 bases outside the gene matches.

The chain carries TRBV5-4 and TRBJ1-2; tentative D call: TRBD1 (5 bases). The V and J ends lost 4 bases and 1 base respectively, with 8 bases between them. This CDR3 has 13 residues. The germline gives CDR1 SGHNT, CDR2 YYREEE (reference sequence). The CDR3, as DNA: TGTGCCAGCAGCCCCAGGGATAACTATGGCTACACCTTC. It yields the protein CASSPRDNYGYTF. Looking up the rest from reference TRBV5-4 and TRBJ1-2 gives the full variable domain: ETGVTQSPTHLIKTRGQQVTLRCSSQSGHNTVSWYQQALGQGPQFIFQYYREEENGRGNFPPRFSGLQFPNYSSELNVNALELDDSALYLCASSPRDNYGYTFGSGTRLTVV.

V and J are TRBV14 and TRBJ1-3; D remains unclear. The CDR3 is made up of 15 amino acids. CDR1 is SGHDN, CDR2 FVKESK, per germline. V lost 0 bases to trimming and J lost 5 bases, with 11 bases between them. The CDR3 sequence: CASSQDRPGRNTIYF. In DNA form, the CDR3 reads TGTGCCAGCAGCCAAGATCGACCGGGTAGAAACACCATATATTTT.